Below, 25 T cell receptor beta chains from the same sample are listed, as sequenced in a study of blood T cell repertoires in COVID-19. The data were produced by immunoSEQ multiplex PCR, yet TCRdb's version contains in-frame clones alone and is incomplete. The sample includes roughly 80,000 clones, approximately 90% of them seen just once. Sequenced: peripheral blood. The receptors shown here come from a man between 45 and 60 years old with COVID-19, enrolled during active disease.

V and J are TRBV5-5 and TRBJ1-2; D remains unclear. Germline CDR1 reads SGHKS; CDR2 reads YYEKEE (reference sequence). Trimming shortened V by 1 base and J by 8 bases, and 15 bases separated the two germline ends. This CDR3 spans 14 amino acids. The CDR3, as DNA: TGTGCCAGCAGCTTGTCTCCCGGGGAAACGGGCTACACCTTC. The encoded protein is CASSLSPGETGYTF.

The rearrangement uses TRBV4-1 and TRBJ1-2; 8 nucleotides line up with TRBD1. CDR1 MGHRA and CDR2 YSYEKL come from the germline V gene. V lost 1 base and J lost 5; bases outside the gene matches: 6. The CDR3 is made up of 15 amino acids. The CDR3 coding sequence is TGCGCCAGCAGCCAAGTCCAGGGGGCTGGATATGGCTACACCTTC. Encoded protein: CASSQVQGAGYGYTF.

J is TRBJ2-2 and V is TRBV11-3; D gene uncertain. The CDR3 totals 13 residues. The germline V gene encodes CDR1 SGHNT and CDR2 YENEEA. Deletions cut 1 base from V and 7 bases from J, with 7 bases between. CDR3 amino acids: CASSLVFGGELFF. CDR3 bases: TGTGCCAGCAGCTTAGTATTCGGCGGGGAGCTGTTTTTT.

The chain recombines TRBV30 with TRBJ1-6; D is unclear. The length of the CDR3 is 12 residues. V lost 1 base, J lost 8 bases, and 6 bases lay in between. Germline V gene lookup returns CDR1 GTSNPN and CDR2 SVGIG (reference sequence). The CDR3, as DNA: TGTGCCTGGAGTGATAATGATTCACCCCTCCACTTT. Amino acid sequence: CAWSDNDSPLHF.

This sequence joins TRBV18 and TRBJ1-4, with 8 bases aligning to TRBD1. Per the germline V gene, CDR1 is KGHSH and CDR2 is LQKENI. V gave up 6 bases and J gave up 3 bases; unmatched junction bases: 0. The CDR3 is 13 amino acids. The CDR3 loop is CASSTGANEKLFF. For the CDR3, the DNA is TGTGCCAGCTCGACAGGGGCTAATGAAAAACTGTTTTTT. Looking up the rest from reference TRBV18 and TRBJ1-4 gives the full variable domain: NAGVMQNPRHLVRRRGQEARLRCSPMKGHSHVYWYRQLPEEGLKFMVYLQKENIIDESGMPKERFSAEFPKEGPSILRIQQVVRGDSAAYFCASSTGANEKLFFGSGTQLSVL.

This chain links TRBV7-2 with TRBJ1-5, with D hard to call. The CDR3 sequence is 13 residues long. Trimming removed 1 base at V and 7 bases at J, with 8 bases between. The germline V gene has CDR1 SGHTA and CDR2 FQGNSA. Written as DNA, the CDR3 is TGTGCCAGCAGCTTAGGGGAGATCCAGCCCCAGCATTTT. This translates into CASSLGEIQPQHF.

The CDR3 reads CASSQRETNNEQFF. The DNA for the CDR3 is TGTGCCAGCAGCCAGCGGGAGACAAACAATGAGCAGTTCTTC. The V gene is TRBV3-1 (or the pseudogene TRBV3-2), the J gene TRBJ2-1, with TRBD2 identical over 7 bases. Trimming cost V 3 bases and J 5 bases; bases outside gene matches: 4. Per germline, CDR1 LGHDT and CDR2 YNNKEL (reference sequence). This CDR3 contains 14 residues.

The CDR3 DNA reads as TGTGCCATCAGGGACAGCCATAATCAGCCCCAGCATTTT. Protein product: CAIRDSHNQPQHF. The chain combines TRBV10-3 with TRBJ1-5, with D possibly TRBD1 on 6 matching bases. V shed 6 bases and J shed 4 bases, with 10 bases lying between them. CDR3 length: 13 residues. Germline loops: CDR1 ENHRY, CDR2 SYGVKD.

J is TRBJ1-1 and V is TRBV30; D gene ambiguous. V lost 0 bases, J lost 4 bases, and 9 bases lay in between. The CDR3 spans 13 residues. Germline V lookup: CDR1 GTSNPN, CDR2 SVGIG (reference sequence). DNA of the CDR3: TGTGCCTGGAGTGTATCGAGTGGCACTGAAGCTTTCTTT. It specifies CAWSVSSGTEAFF.

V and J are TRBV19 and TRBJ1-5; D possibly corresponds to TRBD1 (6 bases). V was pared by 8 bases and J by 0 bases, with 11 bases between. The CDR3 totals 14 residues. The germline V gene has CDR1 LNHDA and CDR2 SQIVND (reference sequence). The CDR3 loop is CASHPGDSNQPQHF. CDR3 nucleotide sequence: TGTGCCAGTCATCCAGGGGATAGCAATCAGCCCCAGCATTTT.

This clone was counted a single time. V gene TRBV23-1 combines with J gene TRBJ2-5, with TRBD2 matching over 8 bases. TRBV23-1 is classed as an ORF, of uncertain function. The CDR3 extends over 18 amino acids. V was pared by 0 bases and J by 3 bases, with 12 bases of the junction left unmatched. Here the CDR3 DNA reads TGCGCCAGCAGTCAATCTCCAGCGGGAGTCGGGTGCGAAGAGACCCAGTACTTC. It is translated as CASSQSPAGVGCEETQYF.

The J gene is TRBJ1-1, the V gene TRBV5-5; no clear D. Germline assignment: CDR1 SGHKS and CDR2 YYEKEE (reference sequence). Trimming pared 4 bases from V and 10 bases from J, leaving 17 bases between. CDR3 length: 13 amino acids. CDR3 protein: CASSPGVKLGAFF. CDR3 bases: TGTGCCAGCAGCCCCGGGGTCAAGCTCGGAGCTTTCTTT.

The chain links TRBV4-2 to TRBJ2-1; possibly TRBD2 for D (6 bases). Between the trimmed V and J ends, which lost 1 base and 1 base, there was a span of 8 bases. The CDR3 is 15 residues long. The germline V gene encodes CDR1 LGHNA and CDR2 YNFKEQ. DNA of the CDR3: TGTGCCAGCAGCCAAGGGCGGGAATCCTACAATGAGCAGTTCTTC. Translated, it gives CASSQGRESYNEQFF.

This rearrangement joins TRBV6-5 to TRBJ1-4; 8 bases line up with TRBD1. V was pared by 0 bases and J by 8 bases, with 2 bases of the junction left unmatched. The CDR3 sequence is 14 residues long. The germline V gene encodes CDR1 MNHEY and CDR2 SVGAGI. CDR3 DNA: TGTGCCAGCAGTTACTCCGGACAGGGCGAAAAACTGTTTTTT. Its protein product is CASSYSGQGEKLFF.

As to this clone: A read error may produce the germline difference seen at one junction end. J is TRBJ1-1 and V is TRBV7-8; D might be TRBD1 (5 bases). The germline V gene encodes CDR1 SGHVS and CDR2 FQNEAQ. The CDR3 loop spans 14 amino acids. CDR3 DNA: TGTGCCAGCAGTTTAGTTTCAGGGCGTAGTGAAGCTTTCTTT. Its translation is CASSLVSGRSEAFF.

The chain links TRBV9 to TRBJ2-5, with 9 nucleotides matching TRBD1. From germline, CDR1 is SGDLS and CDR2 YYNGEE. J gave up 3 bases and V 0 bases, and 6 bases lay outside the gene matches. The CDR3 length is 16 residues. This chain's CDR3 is CASSVVLGQGKETQYF. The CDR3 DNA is TGTGCCAGCAGCGTAGTGTTAGGACAGGGGAAAGAGACCCAGTACTTC.

The CDR3 coding sequence is TGTGCCACCAGTGATTCGGGGACAGAAGGTCGGACCCCCTACGAGCAGTACTTC. Its protein product is CATSDSGTEGRTPYEQYF. The chain is built from TRBV24-1 and TRBJ2-7, with TRBD1 identical over 7 bases. The J segment lost 2 bases and the V segment lost 2 bases, leaving 14 bases of the junction unmatched. Germline V gene data show CDR1 as KGHDR and CDR2 as SFDVKD. The CDR3 consists of 18 residues.

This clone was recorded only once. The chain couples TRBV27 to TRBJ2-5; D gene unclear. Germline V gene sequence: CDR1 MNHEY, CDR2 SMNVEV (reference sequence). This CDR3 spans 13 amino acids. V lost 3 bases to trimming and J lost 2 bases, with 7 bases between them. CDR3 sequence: CASSFGPQETQYF. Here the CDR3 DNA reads TGTGCCAGCAGTTTCGGTCCTCAAGAGACCCAGTACTTC.

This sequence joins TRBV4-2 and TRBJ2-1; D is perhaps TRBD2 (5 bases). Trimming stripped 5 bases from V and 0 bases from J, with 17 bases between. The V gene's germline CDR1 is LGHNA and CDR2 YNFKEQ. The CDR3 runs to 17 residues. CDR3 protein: CASSSAEGGFSYNEQFF. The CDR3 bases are TGTGCCAGCAGCTCAGCCGAGGGCGGGTTCTCCTACAATGAGCAGTTCTTC.

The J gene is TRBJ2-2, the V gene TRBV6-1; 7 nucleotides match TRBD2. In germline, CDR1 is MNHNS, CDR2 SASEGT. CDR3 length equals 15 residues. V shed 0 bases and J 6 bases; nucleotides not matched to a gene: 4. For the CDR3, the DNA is TGTGCCAGCAGTGAAGCCCAGGGAGGGGCCGGGGAGCTGTTTTTT. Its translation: CASSEAQGGAGELFF.

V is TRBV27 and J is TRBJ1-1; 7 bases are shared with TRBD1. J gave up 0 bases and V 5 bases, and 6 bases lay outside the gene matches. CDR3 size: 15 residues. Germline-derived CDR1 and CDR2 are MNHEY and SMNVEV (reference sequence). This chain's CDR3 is CASSLTGTVNTEAFF. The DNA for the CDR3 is TGTGCCAGCAGTCTTACGGGGACAGTGAACACTGAAGCTTTCTTT.

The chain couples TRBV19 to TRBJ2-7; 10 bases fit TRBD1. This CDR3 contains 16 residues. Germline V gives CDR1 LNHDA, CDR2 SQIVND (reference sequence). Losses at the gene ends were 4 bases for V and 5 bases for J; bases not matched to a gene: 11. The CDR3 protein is CASSKIPGQGYDEQYF. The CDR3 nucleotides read TGTGCCAGTAGTAAAATACCGGGACAGGGGTATGACGAGCAGTACTTC. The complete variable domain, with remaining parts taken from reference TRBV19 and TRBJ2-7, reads DGGITQSPKYLFRKEGQNVTLSCEQNLNHDAMYWYRQDPGQGLRLIYYSQIVNDFQKGDIAEGYSVSREKKESFPLTVTSAQKNPTAFYLCASSKIPGQGYDEQYFGPGTRLTVT.

DNA of the CDR3: TGTGCCAGCAGTTTCTGGACAGGGGTGGCAGAGACCCAGTACTTC. It encodes CASSFWTGVAETQYF. The chain uses TRBV27 and TRBJ2-5, with TRBD1 matching over 9 bases. CDR1 is MNHEY and CDR2 is SMNVEV in the germline V gene (reference sequence). This CDR3 spans 15 amino acids. Unmatched junction bases numbered 6, after V lost 3 bases and J lost 4 bases.

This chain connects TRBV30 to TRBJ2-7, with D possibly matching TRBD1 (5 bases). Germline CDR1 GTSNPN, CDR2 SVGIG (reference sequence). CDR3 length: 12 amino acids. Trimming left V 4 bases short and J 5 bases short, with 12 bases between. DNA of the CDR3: TGTGCCTGGAAATCCCAGGGCAACGAGCAGTACGTC. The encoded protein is CAWKSQGNEQYV.

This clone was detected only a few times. The CDR3: CASSLGGGVNSGANVLTF. CDR3 sequence (DNA): TGTGCCAGCAGCTTAGGCGGAGGGGTCAACTCTGGGGCCAACGTCCTGACTTTC. The V gene is TRBV7-9, the J gene TRBJ2-6; D possibly corresponds to TRBD2 (6 bases). V was shortened by 1 base and J by 0 bases, with 13 bases between the two germline ends. The CDR3 is 18 amino acids. Germline CDR1 is SEHNR and CDR2 is FQNEAQ (reference sequence).